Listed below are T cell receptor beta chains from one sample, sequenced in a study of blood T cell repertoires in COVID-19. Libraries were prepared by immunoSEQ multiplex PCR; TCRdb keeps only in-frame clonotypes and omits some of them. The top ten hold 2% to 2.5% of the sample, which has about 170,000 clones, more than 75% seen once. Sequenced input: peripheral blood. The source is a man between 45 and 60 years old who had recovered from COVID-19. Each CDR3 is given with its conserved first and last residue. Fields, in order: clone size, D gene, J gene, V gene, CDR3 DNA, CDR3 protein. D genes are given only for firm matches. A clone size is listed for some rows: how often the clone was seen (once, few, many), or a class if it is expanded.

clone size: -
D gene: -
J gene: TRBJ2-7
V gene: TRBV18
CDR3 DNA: TGTGCCAGCTCACCACCCGAGACAGCCCCCTACGAGCAGTACTTC
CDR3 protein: CASSPPETAPYEQYF

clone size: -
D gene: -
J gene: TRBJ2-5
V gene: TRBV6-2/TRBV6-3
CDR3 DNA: TGTGCCAGCAGTTACTCGAGGCACCAAGAGACCCAGTACTTC
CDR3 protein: CASSYSRHQETQYF

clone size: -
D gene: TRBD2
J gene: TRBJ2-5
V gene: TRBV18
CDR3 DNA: TGTGCCAGCTCCCTACTCACTAGCGGGGGGCAAGAGACCCAGTACTTC
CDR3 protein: CASSLLTSGGQETQYF

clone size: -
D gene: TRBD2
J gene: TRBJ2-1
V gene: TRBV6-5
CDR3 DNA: TGTGCCAGCAGCTCCCCGGGACTAGCGCGTGATGAGCAGTTCTTC
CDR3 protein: CASSSPGLARDEQFF

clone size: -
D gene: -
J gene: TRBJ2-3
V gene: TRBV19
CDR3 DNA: TGTGCCAGTAGCATACGGGAGTGGGGCACAGATACGCAGTATTTT
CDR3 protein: CASSIREWGTDTQYF

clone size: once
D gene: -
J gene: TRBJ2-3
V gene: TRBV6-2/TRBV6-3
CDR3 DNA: TGTGCCAGCAGTTACTCGACCCCAGGGGGCACAGATACGCAGTATTTT
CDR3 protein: CASSYSTPGGTDTQYF

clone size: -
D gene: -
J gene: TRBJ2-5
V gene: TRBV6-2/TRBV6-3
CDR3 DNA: TGTGCCAGCAGTTACTCGACTAAAGAGACCCAGTACTTC
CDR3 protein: CASSYSTKETQYF

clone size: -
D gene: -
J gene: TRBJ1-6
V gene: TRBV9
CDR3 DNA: TGTGCCAGCAGCGTAGCGGGGAAGGCAAATTCACCCCTCCACTTT
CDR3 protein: CASSVAGKANSPLHF

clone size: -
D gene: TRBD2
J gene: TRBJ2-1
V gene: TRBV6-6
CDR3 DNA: TGTGCCAGCAGTCGAACGACTAGCGGGAGAACTAATGAGCAGTTCTTC
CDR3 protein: CASSRTTSGRTNEQFF

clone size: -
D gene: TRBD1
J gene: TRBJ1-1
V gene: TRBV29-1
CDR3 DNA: TGCAGCGTTCTCTCACCGGTACAGGGGGCCTTAGGTTACACTGAAGCTTTCTTT
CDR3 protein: CSVLSPVQGALGYTEAFF